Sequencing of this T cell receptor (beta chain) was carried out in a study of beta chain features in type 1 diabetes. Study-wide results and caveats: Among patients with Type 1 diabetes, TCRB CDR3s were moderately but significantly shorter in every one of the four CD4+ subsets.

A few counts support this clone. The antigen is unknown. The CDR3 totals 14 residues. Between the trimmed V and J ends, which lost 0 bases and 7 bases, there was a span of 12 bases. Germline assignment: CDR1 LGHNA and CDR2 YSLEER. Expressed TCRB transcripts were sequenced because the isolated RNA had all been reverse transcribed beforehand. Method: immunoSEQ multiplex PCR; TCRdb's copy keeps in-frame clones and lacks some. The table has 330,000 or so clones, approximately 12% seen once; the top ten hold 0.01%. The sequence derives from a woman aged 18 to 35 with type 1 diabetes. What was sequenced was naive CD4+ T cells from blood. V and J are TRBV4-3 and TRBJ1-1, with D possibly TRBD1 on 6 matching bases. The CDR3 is CASSQDLGQNEAFF. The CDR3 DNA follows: TGCGCCAGCAGCCAAGACCTGGGACAAAATGAAGCTTTCTTT.